These T cell receptor beta chains were read from a single sample in a study of blood T cell repertoires in COVID-19. Sequenced by immunoSEQ multiplex PCR; TCRdb stores in-frame clones only, minus some. The table records about 120,000 clones, approximately 81% of them present only once. Sequencing input: peripheral blood. These receptors all stem from a woman older than 75 with acute or convalescent COVID-19. The CDR3 runs from the conserved cysteine through the conserved F or W. D genes are given only for firm matches. The size of a clone is reported for some rows only, either as once, few or many, or as a class for expanded clones.

CDR3 | DNA | J | size | D | V
CASSEYSGSSYNEQFF | TGCGCCAGCAGCGAATATAGCGGGAGCTCCTACAATGAGCAGTTCTTC | TRBJ2-1 | once | TRBD2 | TRBV5-1
CASSLDSGINEQYF | TGTGCCAGCAGCTTAGATAGCGGGATTAACGAGCAGTACTTC | TRBJ2-7 | . | TRBD2 | TRBV7-2
CASRSQAGNEQYF | TGTGCCAGCAGATCCCAAGCGGGAAACGAGCAGTACTTC | TRBJ2-7 | once | TRBD2 | TRBV28
CAWSELAGTDTQYF | TGTGCCTGGAGTGAATTAGCGGGCACAGATACGCAGTATTTT | TRBJ2-3 | . | . | TRBV30
CSVRQGAGYGYTF | TGCAGCGTAAGACAGGGGGCAGGGTATGGCTACACCTTC | TRBJ1-2 | . | TRBD1 | TRBV29-1
CASSPNRFTNYGYTF | TGTGCCAGCAGCCCCAACAGGTTTACTAACTATGGCTACACCTTC | TRBJ1-2 | . | . | TRBV3-1/TRBV3-2
CASSPRDRHVEQYF | TGCGCCAGCAGCCCCCGGGACAGGCACGTGGAGCAGTACTTC | TRBJ2-7 | . | TRBD1 | TRBV5-1
CAISPGLAKSYEQFF | TGTGCCATCAGTCCTGGACTAGCGAAGTCGTATGAGCAGTTCTTC | TRBJ2-1 | few | TRBD2 | TRBV10-3
CASSQAGTALVYGYTF | TGTGCCAGCAGCCAAGCCGGGACAGCTTTGGTCTATGGCTACACCTTC | TRBJ1-2 | . | TRBD1 | TRBV3-1/TRBV3-2
CASSSERDTEAFF | TGTGCCAGCAGTTCCGAACGGGACACTGAAGCTTTCTTT | TRBJ1-1 | . | . | TRBV28
CASSPTLSAGRQPQHF | TGTGCCAGCAGCCCGACCCTCTCCGCGGGCCGCCAGCCCCAGCATTTT | TRBJ1-5 | . | . | TRBV3-1/TRBV3-2
CASSYSFAGVTDTQYF | TGTGCCAGCAGTTACTCGTTCGCAGGGGTAACAGATACGCAGTATTTT | TRBJ2-3 | few | . | TRBV6-5
CASRNPGQGNDYGYTF | TGTGCCAGTAGGAATCCGGGACAGGGGAACGACTATGGCTACACCTTC | TRBJ1-2 | . | TRBD1 | TRBV19
CASSLRDTEAFF | TGTGCCAGTAGTCTCAGGGACACTGAAGCTTTCTTT | TRBJ1-1 | few | . | TRBV19
CASSASTGIGNTIYF | TGTGCCAGCAGTGCCTCGACAGGGATCGGAAACACCATATATTTT | TRBJ1-3 | few | TRBD1 | TRBV2
CASSLEGTGTKKLFF | TGTGCCAGCAGCTTGGAGGGGACAGGGACGAAAAAACTGTTTTTT | TRBJ1-4 | . | TRBD1 | TRBV5-4
CSVAVTDINTEAFF | TGCAGCGTTGCGGTAACAGATATAAACACTGAAGCTTTCTTT | TRBJ1-1 | few | . | TRBV29-1
CAWSVSFEKLFF | TGTGCCTGGAGTGTATCTTTCGAAAAACTGTTTTTT | TRBJ1-4 | . | . | TRBV30
CASNGGRVGQPQHF | TGTGCCAGTAATGGGGGGAGGGTAGGTCAGCCCCAGCATTTT | TRBJ1-5 | . | . | TRBV19
CASSAPGGPREQFF | TGTGCCAGCAGTGCCCCGGGGGGGCCCCGAGAGCAGTTCTTC | TRBJ2-1 | . | TRBD2 | TRBV6-2/TRBV6-3
CASRPFHRVNTGELFF | TGTGCCAGTAGACCATTTCACAGAGTGAACACCGGGGAGCTGTTTTTT | TRBJ2-2 | . | . | TRBV19
CASSQDRDRAQHF | TGCGCCAGCAGCCAGGATCGGGACAGGGCCCAGCATTTT | TRBJ1-5 | . | TRBD1 | TRBV4-3
CASSGQGPNQPQHF | TGTGCCAGCTCGGGACAGGGACCCAATCAGCCCCAGCATTTT | TRBJ1-5 | . | TRBD1 | TRBV2
CASTPVYSNQPQHF | TGTGCCAGTACTCCGGTTTATAGCAATCAGCCCCAGCATTTT | TRBJ1-5 | . | . | TRBV19
CASSSTSSGSVDTQYF | TGTGCCAGCAGTTCGACGTCTAGCGGGTCCGTAGATACGCAGTATTTT | TRBJ2-3 | . | TRBD2 | TRBV28
CASSPRGDQPQHF | TGTGCCAGCTCACCACGCGGGGATCAGCCCCAGCATTTT | TRBJ1-5 | . | . | TRBV18
CAWSVPPGLAGGIYNEQFF | TGTGCCTGGAGTGTACCCCCGGGACTAGCGGGGGGCATCTACAATGAGCAGTTCTTC | TRBJ2-1 | . | TRBD2 | TRBV30
CASKSEVLGGYTF | TGTGCCAGCAAGTCAGAGGTCTTAGGCGGCTACACCTTC | TRBJ1-2 | few | . | TRBV2
CASRPTGDRNQPQHF | TGTGCCAGCAGGCCCACAGGGGACCGCAATCAGCCCCAGCATTTT | TRBJ1-5 | few | TRBD1 | TRBV6-5
CASSQGLAVYNEQFF | TGTGCCAGCAGCCAAGGACTAGCGGTTTACAATGAGCAGTTCTTC | TRBJ2-1 | . | TRBD2 | TRBV14
CASSSQPGTGGRTFF | TGTGCCAGCAGCTCTCAGCCCGGGACAGGGGGCAGGACTTTCTTT | TRBJ1-1 | few | TRBD1 | TRBV7-3
CASSVLAGGSYNEQFF | TGTGCCAGCAGCGTCCTAGCGGGGGGCTCCTACAATGAGCAGTTCTTC | TRBJ2-1 | . | TRBD2 | TRBV9
CATRTRKLYNEQFF | TGTGCCACCCGGACTAGGAAACTCTACAATGAGCAGTTCTTC | TRBJ2-1 | . | TRBD2 | TRBV19
CASSPGTGTYEQYF | TGTGCCAGCAGCCCCGGGACAGGGACCTACGAGCAGTACTTC | TRBJ2-7 | once | TRBD1 | TRBV7-9
CASSFGTGRDQPQHF | TGTGCCAGCAGTTTCGGGACAGGAAGGGATCAGCCCCAGCATTTT | TRBJ1-5 | . | TRBD1 | TRBV27
CASGTGGVETQYF | TGCGCCAGCGGGACAGGGGGAGTGGAGACCCAGTACTTC | TRBJ2-5 | . | TRBD1 | TRBV5-1
CASRPTSGSSYEQYF | TGTGCCAGCAGGCCAACTAGCGGGAGCTCCTACGAGCAGTACTTC | TRBJ2-7 | . | TRBD2 | TRBV6-5
CASSWDREQPQHF | TGTGCCAGCAGTTGGGACAGGGAACAGCCCCAGCATTTT | TRBJ1-5 | . | TRBD1 | TRBV6-2/TRBV6-3
CASSRDRENSPLHF | TGTGCCAGCAGCCGGGACAGGGAGAATTCACCCCTCCACTTT | TRBJ1-6 | . | TRBD1 | TRBV11-1
CASSLGLNSYEQYF | TGTGCCAGCAGCTTGGGACTGAACTCCTACGAGCAGTACTTC | TRBJ2-7 | . | . | TRBV5-4
CSVADTGNYGYTF | TGCAGCGTTGCAGATACTGGTAACTATGGCTACACCTTC | TRBJ1-2 | once | . | TRBV29-1
CAWSVRSTGELFF | TGTGCCTGGAGTGTACGGAGTACCGGGGAGCTGTTTTTT | TRBJ2-2 | . | . | TRBV30
CASSFYGGEEGLFF | TGCGCCAGCAGCTTCTATGGGGGCGAGGAAGGGCTGTTTTTT | TRBJ2-2 | . | . | TRBV5-1
CASSPSGRAGDGELFF | TGTGCCAGCAGCCCCAGCGGGAGGGCCGGTGACGGGGAGCTGTTTTTT | TRBJ2-2 | . | TRBD2 | TRBV5-4
CASSQDRSSSYEQYF | TGCGCCAGCAGCCAAGATAGGAGCAGCTCCTACGAGCAGTACTTC | TRBJ2-7 | . | . | TRBV4-3
CASTLMEGTSYEQYF | TGTGCCAGCACACTTATGGAGGGAACTTCCTACGAGCAGTACTTC | TRBJ2-7 | . | . | TRBV2
CASSQDLRGEKLFF | TGTGCCAGCAGCCAAGATCTAAGGGGAGAAAAACTGTTTTTT | TRBJ1-4 | . | . | TRBV4-2
CASSPSVGETQYF | TGTGCCAGCAGCCCTAGCGTGGGGGAGACCCAGTACTTC | TRBJ2-5 | . | . | TRBV12-3/TRBV12-4
CASSQTRAGPSSGNTIYF | TGTGCCAGCTCACAGACACGGGCGGGGCCGAGCTCTGGAAACACCATATATTTT | TRBJ1-3 | . | . | TRBV18
CSVRFGGESNQPQHF | TGCAGCGTGAGATTCGGGGGAGAAAGCAATCAGCCCCAGCATTTT | TRBJ1-5 | . | . | TRBV29-1
CASRTGGGVAFF | TGTGCCAGCAGGACCGGGGGAGGGGTGGCTTTCTTT | TRBJ1-1 | . | . | TRBV6-6
CASSLWGQGGEKLFF | TGTGCCAGCAGCTTGTGGGGACAGGGCGGTGAAAAACTGTTTTTT | TRBJ1-4 | few | TRBD1 | TRBV5-5
CASSRGTAEAFF | TGTGCCAGCAGCCGCGGGACAGCGGAAGCTTTCTTT | TRBJ1-1 | . | TRBD1 | TRBV6-5
CSADYPSGAFF | TGCAGTGCCGACTATCCATCGGGGGCTTTCTTT | TRBJ1-1 | . | . | TRBV20-1
CASSREWGHNQPQHF | TGTGCCAGCAGCCGCGAGTGGGGGCACAATCAGCCCCAGCATTTT | TRBJ1-5 | once | . | TRBV2
CASSPRTNSGNTIYF | TGCGCCAGCAGCCCCCGGACTAACTCTGGAAACACCATATATTTT | TRBJ1-3 | . | . | TRBV5-1
CASSQGQAQETQYF | TGTGCCAGCAGCCAAGGACAGGCCCAAGAGACCCAGTACTTC | TRBJ2-5 | . | . | TRBV4-2